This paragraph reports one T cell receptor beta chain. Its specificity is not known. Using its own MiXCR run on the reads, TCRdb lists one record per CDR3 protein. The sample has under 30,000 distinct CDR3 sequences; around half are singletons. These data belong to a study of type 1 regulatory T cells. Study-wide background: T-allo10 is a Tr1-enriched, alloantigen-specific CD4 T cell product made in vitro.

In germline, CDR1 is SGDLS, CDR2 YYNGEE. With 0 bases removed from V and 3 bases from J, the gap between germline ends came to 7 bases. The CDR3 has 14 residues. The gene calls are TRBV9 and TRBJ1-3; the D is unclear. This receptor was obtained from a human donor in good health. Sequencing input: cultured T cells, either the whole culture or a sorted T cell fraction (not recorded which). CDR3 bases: TGTGCCAGCAGCGTAGACGGTATTGGAAACACCATATATTTT. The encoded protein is CASSVDGIGNTIYF. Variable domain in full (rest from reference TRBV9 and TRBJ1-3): DSGVTQTPKHLITATGQRVTLRCSPRSGDLSVYWYQQSLDQGLQFLIQYYNGEERAKGNILERFSAQQFPDLHSELNLSSLELGDSALYFCASSVDGIGNTIYFGEGSWLTVV.